Listed below are T cell receptor beta chains from one sample, sequenced in a study of vaccination effects on CD4 cells after COVID-19. These receptors' targets are unknown. Assay used: immunoSEQ multiplex PCR; TCRdb lists only in-frame clones, some missing. In the table there are 30,000 to 40,000 clones, about 70% of which are singletons. Sequenced material: CD4+ T cells from PBMCs cultured with HCoV-229E spike peptides, taken after COVID-19 vaccination. These receptors were obtained from a human donor who received a COVID-19 vaccine. Each CDR3 is given with its conserved first and last residue. Fields, in order: V gene, clone size, J gene, D gene, CDR3 protein, CDR3 DNA. A D gene is named only where the DNA matches it firmly. Some rows have no size entry. The others give once, few or many, or a class for an expanded clone.

TRBV27	.	TRBJ2-4	.	CASSPPGTFLPSKNIQYF	TGTGCCAGCAGTCCCCCCGGGACATTCCTACCCAGCAAAAACATTCAGTACTTC
TRBV5-1	.	TRBJ1-1	TRBD1	CASSFQTGGSTEAFF	TGCGCCAGCAGCTTCCAGACAGGGGGGAGCACTGAAGCTTTCTTT
TRBV5-1	.	TRBJ2-7	.	CASSVIGGPSYEQYF	TGCGCCAGCAGCGTCATCGGGGGCCCATCCTACGAGCAGTACTTC
TRBV3-1/TRBV3-2	few	TRBJ2-5	.	CASSQEGRRETQYF	TGTGCCAGCAGCCAAGAGGGTAGACGGGAGACCCAGTACTTC
TRBV7-9	few	TRBJ1-6	.	CASSGGSNSPLHF	TGTGCCAGCAGTGGGGGGAGTAATTCACCCCTCCACTTT
TRBV2	once	TRBJ1-1	.	CASSTGGWNTEAFF	TGTGCCAGCAGTACCGGGGGTTGGAACACTGAAGCTTTCTTT
TRBV5-6	.	TRBJ2-7	.	CASSFVSGFTYEQYF	TGTGCCAGCAGCTTTGTTTCGGGATTCACCTACGAGCAGTACTTC
TRBV4-2	.	TRBJ2-1	TRBD1	CASSQDWTGTGVYNEQFF	TGTGCCAGCAGCCAAGATTGGACCGGGACAGGGGTCTACAATGAGCAGTTCTTC
TRBV25-1	.	TRBJ2-7	.	CASSEFLGAGEQYF	TGTGCCAGCAGTGAATTTCTAGGGGCGGGCGAGCAGTACTTC
TRBV21-1	.	TRBJ2-5	.	CASSWGPQETQYF	TGTGCCAGCAGCTGGGGACCACAAGAGACCCAGTACTTC
TRBV6-5	few	TRBJ1-2	.	CASRGSANNYGYTF	TGTGCCAGCAGGGGATCCGCCAATAACTATGGCTACACCTTC
TRBV28	few	TRBJ1-2	.	CASSYSGSNGYTF	TGTGCCAGCAGTTATTCAGGGAGTAATGGCTACACCTTC
TRBV24-1	.	TRBJ1-5	.	CATSDLTGNQPQHF	TGTGCCACCAGTGATTTAACAGGGAATCAGCCCCAGCATTTT
TRBV3-1/TRBV3-2	few	TRBJ1-2	.	CASSQVEGFGYTF	TGTGCCAGCAGCCAAGTGGAAGGGTTTGGCTACACCTTC
TRBV6-5	.	TRBJ1-5	.	CASRSTNNQPQHF	TGTGCCAGCAGAAGTACGAACAATCAGCCCCAGCATTTT
TRBV2	.	TRBJ2-1	.	CASKAGELYNEQFF	TGTGCCAGCAAGGCAGGGGAGTTGTACAATGAGCAGTTCTTC
TRBV2	.	TRBJ2-7	.	CASNEGLGEQYF	TGTGCCAGCAATGAGGGGCTTGGCGAGCAGTACTTC
TRBV18	.	TRBJ1-3	.	CASSPTASGLGNTIYF	TGTGCCAGCTCACCTACCGCCTCAGGGCTCGGAAACACCATATATTTT
TRBV6-5	once	TRBJ1-1	.	CASRIANTEAFF	TGTGCCAGCCGGATCGCTAACACTGAAGCTTTCTTT
TRBV20-1	once	TRBJ2-1	.	CSASGAGTYNEQFF	TGCAGTGCTAGTGGTGCGGGGACATACAATGAGCAGTTCTTC
TRBV27	.	TRBJ2-7	.	CASSSIQGRREQYF	TGTGCCAGCAGTTCCATACAGGGTCGGAGGGAGCAGTACTTC
TRBV19	.	TRBJ2-5	TRBD2	CASSIPGLAGGVQETQYF	TGTGCCAGTAGTATCCCGGGACTAGCGGGAGGAGTACAAGAGACCCAGTACTTC
TRBV5-4	.	TRBJ2-1	.	CASRWDSNEQFF	TGTGCCAGCAGATGGGACTCCAATGAGCAGTTCTTC
TRBV18	.	TRBJ2-1	.	CASSLIAASSYNEQFF	TGTGCCAGCTCCCTGATAGCGGCCTCCTCCTACAATGAGCAGTTCTTC
TRBV18	.	TRBJ1-3	.	CASSPGERSGNTIYF	TGTGCCAGCTCACCAGGGGAGAGGTCTGGAAACACCATATATTTT
TRBV15	.	TRBJ2-1	TRBD2	CATSRERLASRRWEQFF	TGTGCCACCAGCAGGGAAAGACTAGCGTCCAGACGGTGGGAGCAGTTCTTC
TRBV10-2	.	TRBJ2-2	.	CASSGTGRGTGELFF	TGCGCCAGCAGTGGAACTGGGCGGGGCACCGGGGAGCTGTTTTTT
TRBV21-1	.	TRBJ1-1	.	CASSKAGLGLNTEAFF	TGTGCCAGCAGCAAAGCTGGATTGGGGCTGAACACTGAAGCTTTCTTT